The source of this T cell receptor beta chain is a study of post-analysis software for immune sequencing data. This clonotype has ten or more counts. Each TCR beta cDNA library carried unique molecular identifiers. TCRdb reanalysed the PCR reads using MiXCR and keeps one entry per CDR3 protein. Found here are about 430,000 distinct CDR3 sequences, approximately 37% of them singletons; the top ten hold approximately 7.1%. The clonotype originates from a girl aged 2 to 10 with multiple sclerosis. Sequencing was done on a sample of blood.

For the CDR3, the DNA is TGTGCCAGCAGCCCGACTAGCGGGAGGCTCGCCGGCAATGAGCAGTTCTTC. Protein product: CASSPTSGRLAGNEQFF. The chain has TRBV11-2 and TRBJ2-1; TRBD2 aligns across 13 bases. The CDR3 covers 17 residues. The germline CDR1 and CDR2 sequences are SGHAT and FQNNGV. V shed 5 bases and J 6 bases; nucleotides not matched to a gene: 10. Variable domain in full (rest from reference TRBV11-2 and TRBJ2-1): EAGVAQSPRYKIIEKRQSVAFWCNPISGHATLYWYQQILGQGPKLLIQFQNNGVVDDSQLPKDRFSAERLKGVDSTLKIQPAKLEDSAVYLCASSPTSGRLAGNEQFFGPGTRLTVL.